The clone carrying this TCR beta chain was counted a few times. Its antigen remains unknown. PCR was performed using 60 Vbeta and 13 Jbeta primers. Profiled with immunoSEQ multiplex PCR; TCRdb holds only in-frame clones, not every one. The data contain over 150,000 clones, 81% of them seen just once; the ten biggest clones take up around 14%. Germline trimming cut 4 bases from V and 5 bases from J; bases unmatched to any gene: 13. The CDR3 spans 16 residues. From germline, CDR1 is GTSNPN and CDR2 SVGIG (reference sequence). This sample is part of a study of cytomegalovirus exposure and HLA in healthy donors. Across the whole study: Earlier work reported 117 million unique TCR beta sequences from 150 million to 200 million T cells. Study-level findings and limits: Later examination showed HLA-associated TCR beta chains had greater clonal expansion than equally common others.

The chain recombines TRBV30 with TRBJ2-3; 9 bases fit TRBD2. The clonotype originates from a woman in her fifties or sixties in good health and CMV-seronegative. The sequenced sample consisted of PBMCs. CDR3 DNA: TGTGCCTGGAACCACCTAGGGACTAGCTCTAGAGATACGCAGTATTTT. It translates to CAWNHLGTSSRDTQYF.